The sequence of this T cell receptor (beta chain) was determined in a study of blood T cell repertoires in COVID-19 (dated by TCRdb to between 2020 and 2021). Some background on the complete study: Collaborator samples came from the United States, Italy and Spain and covered acute and convalescent phases of COVID-19. The prospective study material was composed of cDNA or gDNA derived from T cells, B-cell-depleted T cells, or PBMCs. The repertoires were released in a freely available public database intended as a resource for research on the immune response to SARS-CoV-2. The samples were drawn from the first 160 participants of the ongoing ImmuneRACE study and from about 1,200 subjects provided by 6 global collaborators. Nearly every sample came with metadata listing a de-identified subject ID, COVID-19 status, age in years and sex. Where available, HLA class I and class II types were taken from metadata supplied by the sample provider and were not determined by assay-based typing. The dataset comprised deeply sampled blood TCRbeta repertoires from subjects exposed to, actively infected with, or recovered from COVID-19. Study-wide conclusions, independent of this receptor: Clinical and demographic metadata were provided uncurated, with the amount varying by source and participant.

Samples from volunteer blood donors who had recovered from COVID-19 were contributed by a second Seattle source. Collaborating institutions collected whole blood in K2EDTA tubes following their own protocols. For TCRbeta analysis, collaborator samples were shipped as frozen whole blood, as isolated PBMCs, or as DNA extracted from either sample type. Points on this clone: What antigen it recognizes has not been identified. Base quality data are lacking; no much larger clone is found one base away.

TCRbeta CDR3 regions were amplified from genomic DNA by means of the immunoSEQ Assay, a bias-controlled multiplex PCR. The paper's data handling went like this. The number of nucleated cells in each sample was estimated from the amplification of reference gene primers within the assay. To quantify the absolute abundance of each unique TCRbeta CDR3 rearrangement, sequence reads were collapsed and filtered. For each sample, productive Simpson clonality was calculated as the square root of Simpson's diversity index across productive rearrangements. The clones in this table, taken by TCRdb from immuneACCESS, are in-frame only. Not every clone is retained; where verified, under half of the shortfall comes from an unresolved V gene, and the cause of the rest is unknown. V and J calls and clone size come straight from that table; D and trimming were deduced from the DNA. In all, the sample holds fewer than 300,000 clones, and around four fifths of those were seen once. Approximately 9% of the sample is in the top ten clones.

The CDR3 contains 13 residues, cysteine and phenylalanine counted. The DNA shown is the 39-base CDR3, in frame from base 1. V is reduced by 0 bases and J by 1 base, leaving a spacing of 2 bases between them. The germline V gene encodes CDR1 SGHKS and CDR2 YYEKEE (reference sequence). The sample consisted of peripheral blood. The chain couples TRBV5-5 to TRBJ1-5, with the D gene not confidently named. The TCR sequence derives from a woman aged 50 to 60 who had recovered from COVID-19. The DNA sequence reads TGTGCCAGCAGCTTGGCAAGCAATCAGCCCCAGCATTTT. This encodes CASSLASNQPQHF.